This is a list of T cell receptor beta chains from one sample in a study of blood T cell repertoires in COVID-19. Sequencing was performed with immunoSEQ multiplex PCR; in TCRdb, only in-frame clones are kept and a portion is missing. This sample has 170,000 or so clones; approximately 87% occur once, and the top ten carry about 0.95%. Sequencing was carried out using peripheral blood. The receptors derive from a woman between 18 and 29 years old who had recovered from COVID-19. Both conserved end residues are part of each CDR3. The D gene is left open where the match is weak. Clone size appears in some rows only: once, few, many, or a class for an expanded clone.

j_gene,v_gene,d_gene,abundance,CDR3nt,CDR3aa
TRBJ1-1,TRBV7-2,.,.,TGTGCCAGCAGACAGGGTGTATCGAACACTGAAGCTTTCTTT,CASRQGVSNTEAFF
TRBJ2-3,TRBV11-2,.,.,TGTGCCAGCAGCTTATCTCGCCGGGGAGCAGATACGCAGTATTTT,CASSLSRRGADTQYF
TRBJ1-6,TRBV6-2/TRBV6-3,.,.,TGTGCCAGCAGTGCCAGGGAGGTTGGTACGGATTCACCCCTCCACTTT,CASSAREVGTDSPLHF
TRBJ1-5,TRBV4-1,.,.,TGCGCCAGCAGCGATACGGGGGGAGGCGGCAATCAGCCCCAGCATTTT,CASSDTGGGGNQPQHF
TRBJ1-2,TRBV14,TRBD1,.,TGTGCCAGCAGCCAGTCAGGGGGCGGCTACACCTTC,CASSQSGGGYTF
TRBJ2-3,TRBV5-4,TRBD2,.,TGTGCCAGCAGCCCGAGACTAGCTTCAGATACGCAGTATTTT,CASSPRLASDTQYF
TRBJ2-5,TRBV28,.,.,TGTGCCAGCAGTTTGCTACAAGAGACCCAGTACTTC,CASSLLQETQYF
TRBJ2-7,TRBV2,TRBD1,.,TGTGCCAGCAGTGTGTCGGGACAGGGAATGAACGAGCAGTACTTC,CASSVSGQGMNEQYF
TRBJ1-3,TRBV5-6,TRBD1,once,TGTGCCAGCAGCCCGACAGGGTTGATTGGAAACACCATATATTTT,CASSPTGLIGNTIYF
TRBJ2-5,TRBV5-1,.,few,TGCGCCAGCAGCCCGGGGGACTCAGATGGGGAGACCCAGTACTTC,CASSPGDSDGETQYF
TRBJ1-3,TRBV19,.,.,TGTGCCAGTAGTATTTCCCTGAGCTCTGGAAACACCATATATTTT,CASSISLSSGNTIYF
TRBJ2-7,TRBV19,TRBD1,.,TGTGCCAGTAGTCGAGGCGCCGGGACAGGGACCTACGAGCAGTACTTC,CASSRGAGTGTYEQYF
TRBJ2-5,TRBV6-1,TRBD2,.,TGTGCCAGCAGTGACCTAGCGGGGGAAATAGAGACCCAGTACTTC,CASSDLAGEIETQYF
TRBJ1-1,TRBV27,.,.,TGTGCCAGCAGTTTGTATCAGGCTGGCACTGAAGCTTTCTTT,CASSLYQAGTEAFF
TRBJ1-2,TRBV27,.,.,TGTGCCAGCACCCGCCGAACCCTCGGGGGTGGGCTCTATGGCTACACCTTC,CASTRRTLGGGLYGYTF
TRBJ2-7,TRBV27,TRBD2,.,TGTGCCAGCAGCGGGACTACCTACGAGCAGTACTTC,CASSGTTYEQYF
TRBJ2-2,TRBV19,.,.,TGTGCCAGTAGTATAGAAACAGGGACCGGGGAGCTGTTTTTT,CASSIETGTGELFF
TRBJ2-7,TRBV2,.,.,TGTGCCAGCAGAGGGGTACCCTACGAGCAGTACTTC,CASRGVPYEQYF
TRBJ1-4,TRBV4-3,.,.,TGCGCCAGCAGCCAATTTTTTACAGAAAAACTGTTTTTT,CASSQFFTEKLFF
TRBJ1-2,TRBV3-1/TRBV3-2,.,once,TGTGCCAGCAGCCAAGATCGGGGCTCAACAGGGTTTACCTATGGCTACACCTTC,CASSQDRGSTGFTYGYTF
TRBJ2-5,TRBV2,.,.,TGTGCCAGCAGCTGGAGGGCGGGAGAGACCCAGTACTTC,CASSWRAGETQYF
TRBJ1-2,TRBV24-1,.,.,TGTGCCACCAGTGATTACCAGGGGTATGGCTACACCTTC,CATSDYQGYGYTF
TRBJ1-2,TRBV7-2,.,.,TGTGCCAGCAGCTCCGACAGGCCCAGGGTCTATGGCTACACCTTC,CASSSDRPRVYGYTF
TRBJ1-6,TRBV9,TRBD1,.,TGTGCCAGCAGCCCGCGGACAGGGTATAATTCACCCCTCCACTTT,CASSPRTGYNSPLHF
TRBJ2-3,TRBV24-1,TRBD2,few,TGTGCCACCAGTGACCAGCGGGGAGTTAGAGATACGCAGTATTTT,CATSDQRGVRDTQYF
TRBJ2-5,TRBV27,TRBD2,.,TGTGCCAGCAGTCGGACTAGCGGGAGTTCTTATCAGCAAGAGACCCAGTACTTC,CASSRTSGSSYQQETQYF
TRBJ2-7,TRBV10-3,.,.,TGTGCCGCCCACGGGCAGGGCTACGAGCAGTACTTC,CAAHGQGYEQYF
TRBJ1-6,TRBV18,.,.,TGTGCCAGCTCACCTTCGAACGCAGGACAAGGGGGATCACCCCTCCACTTT,CASSPSNAGQGGSPLHF
TRBJ1-6,TRBV5-5,.,.,TGTGCCAGCAGCCGAGACGGGAATTCACCCCTCCACTTT,CASSRDGNSPLHF
TRBJ2-3,TRBV27,.,.,TGTGCCAGCAGTTTACGGCAGGGCGGAGTTACGCAGTATTTT,CASSLRQGGVTQYF
TRBJ2-1,TRBV29-1,TRBD2,.,TGCAGCGTTAGGGGACTAGCGATTCCTGAGCAGTTCTTC,CSVRGLAIPEQFF
TRBJ2-7,TRBV5-5,TRBD1,few,TGTGCCAGCAGCGTGACAGGGGTTCAGTACTTC,CASSVTGVQYF
TRBJ1-3,TRBV6-6,TRBD1,.,TGTGCCAGCAGTTACGCACAGGGGGCCGTCACCATATATTTT,CASSYAQGAVTIYF
TRBJ2-5,TRBV5-1,TRBD2,.,TGCGCCAGCAGCTTGGAACTAGCGGGAGGGCAAGAGACCCAGTACTTC,CASSLELAGGQETQYF
TRBJ2-5,TRBV9,TRBD2,.,TGTGCCAGCAGCGCAGGGAGGGGAGAGACCCAGTACTTC,CASSAGRGETQYF
TRBJ2-3,TRBV24-1,TRBD1,few,TGTGCCACGAGGGACAGCAATCCAGATACGCAGTATTTT,CATRDSNPDTQYF
TRBJ1-6,TRBV5-6,.,.,TGTGCCAGCAGCTTGGATCCAGGGTCTGGTTCACCCCTCCACTTT,CASSLDPGSGSPLHF
TRBJ2-3,TRBV11-2,.,.,TGTGCCAGCAGCTCGCGGACAGCCAGCACAGATACGCAGTATTTT,CASSSRTASTDTQYF
TRBJ1-1,TRBV18,.,.,TGTGCCAGCTCACCATATCAGGGGCGGAACACTGAAGCTTTCTTT,CASSPYQGRNTEAFF
TRBJ2-1,TRBV6-5,TRBD2,.,TGTGCCAGCAGTTACTCGATGGGACTAGCGGGCAATGAGCAGTTCTTC,CASSYSMGLAGNEQFF
TRBJ1-1,TRBV9,TRBD1,.,TGTGCCAGCAGCGGGGCGACAGGGAAGAACACTGAAGCTTTCTTT,CASSGATGKNTEAFF
TRBJ2-1,TRBV7-8,TRBD1,.,TGTGCCAGCAGCGCGGGGACAGGGGTGGGGAATGAGCAGTTCTTC,CASSAGTGVGNEQFF
TRBJ1-6,TRBV4-1,.,.,TGCGCCAGCAGCCAACCAGGACAGTTTTCACCCCTCCACTTT,CASSQPGQFSPLHF
TRBJ2-1,TRBV10-3,.,.,TGTGCCATCAGGTGGTCAACGACAGCGAATTCCAATGAGCAGTTCTTC,CAIRWSTTANSNEQFF
TRBJ2-1,TRBV4-2,TRBD2,once,TGTGCCAGCAGCCAAGATAATCAGGCTAGCGGGGACCGAGAGCAGTTCTTC,CASSQDNQASGDREQFF
TRBJ2-3,TRBV7-8,TRBD2,.,TGTGCCAGCAGCCCGGTTAGCGGGAGGTTGGGAGATACGCAGTATTTT,CASSPVSGRLGDTQYF
TRBJ2-3,TRBV9,TRBD2,.,TGTGCCAGCAGCTGGACTAGCGGGAGGGGGGATACGCAGTATTTT,CASSWTSGRGDTQYF
TRBJ2-5,TRBV30,TRBD2,.,TGTGCCTGGAGTCCCCCTACTAGCGGGAGAAAAGAGACCCAGTACTTC,CAWSPPTSGRKETQYF
TRBJ2-2,TRBV24-1,TRBD2,once,TGTGCCACCAGTCGAGTCGGTACTAGCGCGAACACCGGGGAGCTGTTTTTT,CATSRVGTSANTGELFF
TRBJ1-4,TRBV19,.,.,TGTGCCAGTAGTATTCCAGGTTCGAACGAAAAACTGTTTTTT,CASSIPGSNEKLFF
TRBJ1-3,TRBV19,.,.,TGTGCCAGTTTCCTGAGCTCTGGAAACACCATATATTTT,CASFLSSGNTIYF
TRBJ2-5,TRBV9,TRBD2,.,TGTGCCAGCAACGTAGCGGGGGGTAGGGAGACCCAGTACTTC,CASNVAGGRETQYF
TRBJ1-1,TRBV4-1,.,many,TGCGCCAGCAGCCCCAGGGGAGCTGGCACTGAAGCTTTCTTT,CASSPRGAGTEAFF
TRBJ1-1,TRBV5-6,.,.,TGTGCCAGCAGCTTGAGTCGGTCGCGGGCAGATTTCTTT,CASSLSRSRADFF
TRBJ2-2,TRBV3-1/TRBV3-2,TRBD2,.,TGTGCCAGCAGCCCTACCCCTTGGACTAGCGGGGGGAGGAACGGGGAGCTGTTTTTT,CASSPTPWTSGGRNGELFF
TRBJ2-5,TRBV27,TRBD1,.,TGTGCCAGCAGTTTACGTGGGACAGGGCCCCTTTCCCAAGAGACCCAGTACTTC,CASSLRGTGPLSQETQYF